This TCR beta chain was recorded in a study of blood T cell repertoires in COVID-19. Study overall: There were acute and convalescent COVID-19 samples, and they came from the United States, Italy and Spain. From T cells, B-cell-depleted T cells, or PBMCs came the material, which was cDNA or gDNA.

V lost 3 bases and J 1 base, leaving 9 bases between the germline ends. This CDR3 is built from 14 residues. Germline assignment: CDR1 MDHEN and CDR2 SYDVKM. Per the original data handling: Estimates of nucleated cell counts were drawn from the amplification of reference gene primers. TCRdb's table, derived via immunoSEQ multiplex PCR, lists solely in-frame clones and lacks some. D and trimming were read from the DNA, whereas the V and J calls and clone size are those reported in that table. There are approximately 140,000 clones in the sample; about 82% occur only once, and almost 8.5% lies in the top ten.

The genes are TRBV28 and TRBJ2-5; the D is unclear. The TCR sequence derives from an older woman with acute or convalescent COVID-19. Specimen: peripheral blood. CDR3 amino acids: CASSFEQTQETQYF. In nucleotides, the CDR3 is TGTGCCAGCAGTTTCGAACAGACCCAAGAGACCCAGTACTTC.